Shown below are 16 T cell receptor beta chains from a single sample sequenced in a study of cytomegalovirus exposure and HLA in healthy donors. It was with 60 Vbeta and 13 Jbeta primers that the PCR ran. Only in-frame clones appear in the TCRdb table, and some are missing; sequencing was by immunoSEQ multiplex PCR. The table lists around 150,000 clones, approximately 76% of them singletons. Source material: PBMCs. The receptors stem from a female donor in good health and CMV-seronegative.

The chain uses TRBV12-5 and TRBJ1-6; no firm D call. The CDR3 runs to 13 residues. Deletions cut 5 bases from V and 8 bases from J, with 10 bases between. Germline values: CDR1 LGHNT, CDR2 FRNRAP. Written as DNA, the CDR3 is TGTGCTAGTGGTCTTGGACTGGATTCACCCCTCCACTTT. As protein: CASGLGLDSPLHF.

V gene TRBV7-3 combines with J gene TRBJ2-3; no reliable D call. This CDR3 contains 15 residues. The V gene lost 5 bases and the J gene lost 0 bases, with 12 bases spanning the gap. The germline gives CDR1 SGHTA, CDR2 FQGTGA. DNA of the CDR3: TGTGCCAGCAGCATAAACGCGAAAAGCACAGATACGCAGTATTTT. It yields the protein CASSINAKSTDTQYF.

Turning to this clone: Other DNA sequences in this specimen translate into the identical CDR3. The chain recombines TRBV18 with TRBJ2-7, with 9 bases fitting TRBD1. Trimming removed 4 bases from V and 1 base from J; junction bases left unmatched: 2. The CDR3 extends over 14 amino acids. Germline V gene data show CDR1 as KGHSH and CDR2 as LQKENI. The CDR3: CASSRGTGSYEQYF. CDR3 nucleotides: TGTGCCAGCTCACGGGGGACAGGGTCCTACGAGCAGTACTTC. Full variable domain (remainder filled in from reference TRBV18 and TRBJ2-7): NAGVMQNPRHLVRRRGQEARLRCSPMKGHSHVYWYRQLPEEGLKFMVYLQKENIIDESGMPKERFSAEFPKEGPSILRIQQVVRGDSAAYFCASSRGTGSYEQYFGPGTRLTVT.

The rearrangement joins TRBV4-1 to TRBJ1-6; perhaps TRBD1 as D (5 bases). The CDR3 sequence is 17 residues long. Trimming pared 2 bases from V and 0 bases from J, leaving 11 bases between. CDR1 is MGHRA, CDR2 YSYEKL, per germline. Here the CDR3 DNA reads TGCGCCAGCAGCCAAAGACAGCCGAGCTCCTATAATTCACCCCTCCACTTT. Protein product: CASSQRQPSSYNSPLHF.

The chain is built from TRBV19 and TRBJ1-5; D gene uncertain. V gave up 2 bases and J gave up 4 bases, with 6 bases separating them. The CDR3 is 13 residues long. Germline loops: CDR1 LNHDA, CDR2 SQIVND (reference sequence). The CDR3 DNA sequence: TGTGCCAGTAGTATACAGGTAAATCAGCCCCAGCATTTT. Its translation: CASSIQVNQPQHF.

The chain uses TRBV19 and TRBJ1-1; TRBD1 is a possible D gene (5 bases). The germline V gene has CDR1 LNHDA and CDR2 SQIVND (reference sequence). The germline V and J ends were trimmed by 1 base and 7 bases, with 10 bases remaining between them. This CDR3 is 13 amino acids long. CDR3 coding DNA: TGTGCCAGTAGTATAGTCCGGGGGAATGAAGCTTTCTTT. Residues: CASSIVRGNEAFF.

This clone was seen a handful of times. This sequence joins TRBV7-9 and TRBJ1-1; 10 nucleotides line up with TRBD1. V dropped 5 bases and J dropped 1; count of bases not matched to a gene: 1. The CDR3 is 14 residues long. From germline, CDR1 is SEHNR and CDR2 FQNEAQ (reference sequence). The CDR3 reads CASSRTGGNTEAFF. The CDR3 nucleotides are TGTGCCAGCAGCCGGACAGGGGGGAACACTGAAGCTTTCTTT.

This clone was counted only a few times. CDR3 coding DNA: TGCGCCAGCAGCTTTCTTGCGGGGCCTTACAATGAGCAGTTCTTC. This gives the protein CASSFLAGPYNEQFF. The chain links TRBV5-1 to TRBJ2-1; D perhaps matches TRBD2 (6 bases). Deletions cut 2 bases from V and 4 bases from J, with 13 bases between. This CDR3 has 15 amino acids. The V gene's germline CDR1 is SGHRS and CDR2 YFSETQ.

In this sample, this clone turned up a few times. This chain uses TRBV19 with TRBJ1-2, with no clear D. The CDR3 has 12 amino acids. Germline lookup yields CDR1 LNHDA and CDR2 SQIVND (reference sequence). V shed 5 bases and J shed 5 bases, with 9 bases lying between them. The CDR3 DNA is TGTGCCAGTAGTCCCCCAGGATATGGCTACACCTTC. Its protein is CASSPPGYGYTF.

This chain uses TRBV5-1 with TRBJ2-3; TRBD2 agrees at 13 bases. J lost 3 bases, V lost 4 bases, and 20 bases had no gene match. Germline values: CDR1 SGHRS, CDR2 YFSETQ. CDR3 length: 21 amino acids. For the CDR3, the DNA is TGCGCCAGCAGCGTCAGGGGGCCCGGGACTAGCGGGGCCGTAGCTACAGATACGCAGTATTTT. It codes for CASSVRGPGTSGAVATDTQYF.

J is TRBJ2-3 and V is TRBV9; TRBD2 aligns across 7 bases. This CDR3 is built from 17 residues. Germline V gene data show CDR1 as SGDLS and CDR2 as YYNGEE. The V segment lost 0 bases and the J segment 6 bases; nucleotides outside the gene matches: 13. CDR3 DNA: TGTGCCAGCAGCGTAGGCCCCCGCGGGAGAGGGGCGGATACGCAGTATTTT. This translates into CASSVGPRGRGADTQYF. Supplemented by reference TRBV9 and TRBJ2-3, the full variable domain reads DSGVTQTPKHLITATGQRVTLRCSPRSGDLSVYWYQQSLDQGLQFLIQYYNGEERAKGNILERFSAQQFPDLHSELNLSSLELGDSALYFCASSVGPRGRGADTQYFGPGTRLTVL.

The chain joins TRBV25-1 to TRBJ1-1, with a weak D call TRBD1 (6 bases). CDR1 is MGHDK and CDR2 is SYGVNS in the germline V gene. V shed 1 base and J shed 3 bases, with 9 bases lying between them. The CDR3 sequence is 14 residues long. The CDR3 nucleotides read TGTGCCAGCAGTGAATTTACAGGGCACACTGAAGCTTTCTTT. Encoded protein: CASSEFTGHTEAFF.

J is TRBJ2-1 and V is TRBV7-3, with D hard to call. There are 13 residues in the CDR3. Germline CDR1 reads SGHTA; CDR2 reads FQGTGA. The germline V and J ends were trimmed by 4 bases and 7 bases, with 11 bases remaining between them. The CDR3 is CASSSLLRNEQFF. CDR3 sequence (DNA): TGTGCCAGCAGCTCCCTACTAAGGAATGAGCAGTTCTTC.

The J gene is TRBJ1-2, the V gene TRBV11-2; the match to TRBD1 covers 7 bases. There are 16 residues in the CDR3. V lost 4 bases to trimming and J lost 6 bases; unmatched junction nucleotides: 14. Per germline, CDR1 SGHAT and CDR2 FQNNGV. The CDR3 region is CASSSLRPGQGDGYTF. CDR3 DNA sequence: TGTGCCAGCAGCTCCCTTCGCCCGGGGCAGGGGGATGGCTACACCTTC.

The chain couples TRBV6-6 to TRBJ2-1; 12 bases map to TRBD2. Per the germline V gene, CDR1 is MNHNY and CDR2 is SVGAGI (reference sequence). V lost 7 bases to trimming and J lost 6 bases; unmatched junction nucleotides: 7. This CDR3 comprises 15 residues. The CDR3 DNA reads TGTGCCAGCACTTCGACTAGCGGGGGACTCAATGAGCAGTTCTTC. Protein: CASTSTSGGLNEQFF.

This clone occurred once. The chain couples TRBV2 to TRBJ1-3; possible D gene TRBD1, 5 bases. The CDR3 covers 15 residues. Trimming cost V 2 bases and J 0 bases, with 8 bases left between them. Germline V CDR1 and CDR2: SNHLY, FYNNEI. In DNA form, the CDR3 reads TGTGCCAGCAGTGAACAGGACACCTCTGGAAACACCATATATTTT. Residues: CASSEQDTSGNTIYF.